This is a list of T cell receptor beta chains from one sample in a study of T cell repertoires in ileal Crohn's disease. Libraries were prepared by immunoSEQ multiplex PCR; TCRdb keeps only in-frame clonotypes and omits some of them. The table lists roughly 13,000 clones, 70% to 85% of them singletons. Sequences were obtained from ileal tissue. These receptors were taken from an adult with Crohn's disease. Both conserved end residues are part of each CDR3. The order of the fields is CDR3 DNA, CDR3 protein, J gene, V gene, clone size, D gene, CDR3 length. D genes are given only for firm matches. Expanded clones get a size class; other rows say once, few or many, or leave the size out.

CDR3 DNA: TGTGCCATCAGTGATGAGGGCCAGCAGTTCTTC
CDR3 protein: CAISDEGQQFF
J gene: TRBJ2-1
V gene: TRBV10-3
clone size: -
D gene: -
CDR3 length: 11

CDR3 DNA: TGTGCCAGCGCTCGGACTAGCCGGTACGAGCAGTACTTC
CDR3 protein: CASARTSRYEQYF
J gene: TRBJ2-7
V gene: TRBV2
clone size: -
D gene: TRBD2
CDR3 length: 13

CDR3 DNA: TGTGCCAGCAGTGAAACCACCGGGAGGTATGGCTACACCTTC
CDR3 protein: CASSETTGRYGYTF
J gene: TRBJ1-2
V gene: TRBV2
clone size: -
D gene: -
CDR3 length: 14

CDR3 DNA: TGTGCCAGCAGTTACAGATACAGGGGCCCCTACGAGCAGTACTTC
CDR3 protein: CASSYRYRGPYEQYF
J gene: TRBJ2-7
V gene: TRBV6-5
clone size: -
D gene: TRBD1
CDR3 length: 15

CDR3 DNA: TGTGCCAGCAGCTTGGAGGGAGGGGGTCAGCCCCAGCATTTT
CDR3 protein: CASSLEGGGQPQHF
J gene: TRBJ1-5
V gene: TRBV5-5
clone size: once
D gene: -
CDR3 length: 14

CDR3 DNA: TGTGCCAGCAGCTTTGGCGGGGCAAACACTGAAGCTTTCTTT
CDR3 protein: CASSFGGANTEAFF
J gene: TRBJ1-1
V gene: TRBV5-4
clone size: -
D gene: -
CDR3 length: 14

CDR3 DNA: TGTGCCAGCAGCAAAAGTTGTACACGCTACGAGCAGTACTTC
CDR3 protein: CASSKSCTRYEQYF
J gene: TRBJ2-7
V gene: TRBV21-1
clone size: -
D gene: -
CDR3 length: 14

CDR3 DNA: TGTGCCAGTAGTTCAGGTCAGAGCTCCTATAATTCACCCCTCCACTTT
CDR3 protein: CASSSGQSSYNSPLHF
J gene: TRBJ1-6
V gene: TRBV19
clone size: few
D gene: -
CDR3 length: 16

CDR3 DNA: TGTGCCAGCAGCTGGGACAGTGAAGAGACCCAGTACTTC
CDR3 protein: CASSWDSEETQYF
J gene: TRBJ2-5
V gene: TRBV5-4
clone size: -
D gene: TRBD1
CDR3 length: 13

CDR3 DNA: TGCGCCAGCAGCTTGGAATCACGTCGGTCCTACGAGCAGTACTTC
CDR3 protein: CASSLESRRSYEQYF
J gene: TRBJ2-7
V gene: TRBV5-1
clone size: few
D gene: -
CDR3 length: 15

CDR3 DNA: TGTGCCTGGAGTATAACAAAGAATCAGCCCCAGCATTTT
CDR3 protein: CAWSITKNQPQHF
J gene: TRBJ1-5
V gene: TRBV30
clone size: -
D gene: -
CDR3 length: 13

CDR3 DNA: TGTGCCAGCAGCCGCGGACAGGGTGGCGACGAGCAGTACTTC
CDR3 protein: CASSRGQGGDEQYF
J gene: TRBJ2-7
V gene: TRBV7-9
clone size: -
D gene: TRBD1
CDR3 length: 14

CDR3 DNA: TGTGCCAGCAGTCTACAGGGCCTAGCTTTCTTT
CDR3 protein: CASSLQGLAFF
J gene: TRBJ1-1
V gene: TRBV6-1
clone size: -
D gene: -
CDR3 length: 11

CDR3 DNA: TGTGCCTGGCTTAGACGGACTGAAGCTTTCTTT
CDR3 protein: CAWLRRTEAFF
J gene: TRBJ1-1
V gene: TRBV30
clone size: -
D gene: -
CDR3 length: 11

CDR3 DNA: TGTGCCAGCAGCTTAGCGGTACCGGGGGGGAGCGGGACCCAGTACTTC
CDR3 protein: CASSLAVPGGSGTQYF
J gene: TRBJ2-5
V gene: TRBV7-2
clone size: -
D gene: TRBD2
CDR3 length: 16

CDR3 DNA: TGTGCCCGCATGGGCATGAACACTGAAGCTTTCTTT
CDR3 protein: CARMGMNTEAFF
J gene: TRBJ1-1
V gene: TRBV30
clone size: -
D gene: -
CDR3 length: 12

CDR3 DNA: TGCGCCAGCAGCGTCGGACTATTCAGAGAGCAGTACTTC
CDR3 protein: CASSVGLFREQYF
J gene: TRBJ2-7
V gene: TRBV4-1
clone size: -
D gene: -
CDR3 length: 13

CDR3 DNA: TGTGCCAGCAGACGACAGGGGTCAGCGAATCAGCCCCAGCATTTT
CDR3 protein: CASRRQGSANQPQHF
J gene: TRBJ1-5
V gene: TRBV7-2
clone size: -
D gene: TRBD1
CDR3 length: 15

CDR3 DNA: TGCGCCAGCAGCTTGTCGGGAGAAGGTAACACTGAAGCTTTCTTT
CDR3 protein: CASSLSGEGNTEAFF
J gene: TRBJ1-1
V gene: TRBV5-1
clone size: few
D gene: -
CDR3 length: 15

CDR3 DNA: TGTGCCAGTAGCACTCGGCGGCAGGGCAGACAGCCCCAGCATTTT
CDR3 protein: CASSTRRQGRQPQHF
J gene: TRBJ1-5
V gene: TRBV19
clone size: -
D gene: -
CDR3 length: 15

CDR3 DNA: TGCGCCAGCAGTGAGGGAGGACAGCCCCAGCATTTT
CDR3 protein: CASSEGGQPQHF
J gene: TRBJ1-5
V gene: TRBV10-1
clone size: once
D gene: -
CDR3 length: 12

CDR3 DNA: TGTGCCAGCAGGAGGGGACAGGGGAACTATGGCTACACCTTC
CDR3 protein: CASRRGQGNYGYTF
J gene: TRBJ1-2
V gene: TRBV6-5
clone size: -
D gene: TRBD1
CDR3 length: 14

CDR3 DNA: TGTGCCAGCATTTCGGAGAGCACAGATACGCAGTATTTT
CDR3 protein: CASISESTDTQYF
J gene: TRBJ2-3
V gene: TRBV6-1
clone size: -
D gene: -
CDR3 length: 13

CDR3 DNA: TGTGCCAGCAGCTTGCGTGGTGCGGGTGAAGCTTTCTTT
CDR3 protein: CASSLRGAGEAFF
J gene: TRBJ1-1
V gene: TRBV5-4
clone size: -
D gene: -
CDR3 length: 13

CDR3 DNA: TGTGCCAGCAGTGAACCTTGGACAATCCTTAACTATGGCTACACCTTC
CDR3 protein: CASSEPWTILNYGYTF
J gene: TRBJ1-2
V gene: TRBV6-1
clone size: -
D gene: -
CDR3 length: 16

CDR3 DNA: TGCGCCAGCAGCCTTTCGGGACAGATCATCTATGGCTACACCTTC
CDR3 protein: CASSLSGQIIYGYTF
J gene: TRBJ1-2
V gene: TRBV4-1
clone size: -
D gene: TRBD1
CDR3 length: 15

CDR3 DNA: TGTGCCAGCATCAGAGGGCGGGGGCCCATTCAGTACTTC
CDR3 protein: CASIRGRGPIQYF
J gene: TRBJ2-4
V gene: TRBV2
clone size: -
D gene: -
CDR3 length: 13

CDR3 DNA: TGTGCCAGCAGCCCCGGGACAGGGGGGTACGAGACCCAGTACTTC
CDR3 protein: CASSPGTGGYETQYF
J gene: TRBJ2-5
V gene: TRBV2
clone size: few
D gene: TRBD1
CDR3 length: 15

CDR3 DNA: TGTGCCAGCAGCTTGGCCGCGGAGGGCTCCTACGAGCAGTACTTC
CDR3 protein: CASSLAAEGSYEQYF
J gene: TRBJ2-7
V gene: TRBV5-6
clone size: -
D gene: -
CDR3 length: 15